This T cell receptor (beta chain) is drawn from a study of T cells expressing NK-cell markers. Study as a whole: It was from sorted CD3+CD56+NKG2C+, CD3+CD56+NKG2C- and CD3+CD56-NKG2C+ T cells that TCR beta repertoires came. The authors sequenced eight donors, of whom seven were HCMV-seropositive and one was seronegative.

Comments on this clonotype: As yet, its antigen is unknown.

The CDR3 sequence is 15 residues long. Germline lookup yields CDR1 MNHEY and CDR2 SVGAGI. Study conclusions and caveats: Dominant NKG2C+ clonotypes made up roughly 1.0-7.0% of CD8+ T cells in six donors.

UMI-tagged 5'RACE template switching yielded the TCR beta cDNA. Following a re-call of the 5' RACE reads, TCRdb has one entry per CDR3 protein and lacks DNA. The sample table includes some 460,000 distinct CDR3 sequences. Sequencing was performed on blood T cells: a sorted CD56 or NKG2C T cell subset, CD4+ or CD8+ T cells, or bulk PBMC T cells (not recorded which). The rearrangement joins TRBV6-5 to TRBJ1-5. The clonotype was recovered from a woman between 45 and 60 years old in good health. The CDR3 loop is CASSLLGVGNQPQHF.